This entry describes one T cell receptor (beta chain). What it recognizes is unknown. This entry is derived from a study of cytomegalovirus exposure and HLA in healthy donors. Across the study: Per a later analysis, the approximately 690 first-cohort and some 110 validation repertoires shared one platform.

CDR3 size: 17 residues. Unmatched junction bases numbered 13, after V lost 5 bases and J lost 4 bases. Germline V gene sequence: CDR1 SNHLY, CDR2 FYNNEI. Study-level findings and limits: High sensitivity and specificity were reportedly achieved when the classifier diagnosed cytomegalovirus status. The tendency of first-cohort TCR clusters to co-occur in the roughly 130 validation repertoires was the finding of a later analysis.

Assay: immunoSEQ multiplex PCR; the TCRdb copy retains only in-frame clones and omits some. The sample includes 200,000 or so clones, about nine tenths of them seen just once. The sample was PBMCs. The chain carries TRBV2 and TRBJ1-4; TRBD1 matches at 7 bases. The sequence came from a woman aged 18-30 years in good health and CMV-seropositive. CDR3 sequence: CASSPGGLGPLNEKLFF. CDR3 DNA sequence: TGTGCCAGCAGTCCAGGGGGTTTGGGACCTCTTAATGAAAAACTGTTTTTT.